The next 10 T cell receptor beta chains were all read from a single sample in a study of cytomegalovirus exposure and HLA in healthy donors. Produced via immunoSEQ multiplex PCR; TCRdb's table is partial and in-frame only. Seen here are about 160,000 clones, about nine tenths observed once, and the top ten hold 5% to 7%. Sequencing used PBMCs. The origin of the receptors is a woman in her 30s in good health and CMV-seronegative.

The chain recombines TRBV28 with TRBJ2-7; possibly TRBD1 for D (6 bases). This CDR3 contains 15 residues. Deletions cut 6 bases from V and 2 bases from J, with 17 bases between. Per germline, CDR1 MDHEN and CDR2 SYDVKM. The DNA of the CDR3 is TGTGCCAGCAGACCCGCGGCAGGGGCGGCCTACGAGCAGTACTTC. Translating it yields CASRPAAGAAYEQYF.

V gene TRBV9 combines with J gene TRBJ2-7; TRBD1 agrees at 7 bases. Trimming removed 2 bases from V and 6 bases from J; junction bases left unmatched: 11. Germline V gene data show CDR1 as SGDLS and CDR2 as YYNGEE. CDR3 size: 15 residues. Here the CDR3 reads CASSVDLNTGAEQYF. In DNA form, the CDR3 reads TGTGCCAGCAGCGTCGACCTTAATACAGGGGCCGAGCAGTACTTC.

V is TRBV7-9 and J is TRBJ2-7; 8 positions match TRBD2. This CDR3 has 15 residues. CDR1 SEHNR and CDR2 FQNEAQ come from the germline V gene (reference sequence). The ends lost 1 base at V and 1 base at J; junction bases unmatched: 3. The CDR3 DNA reads as TGTGCCAGCAGCTTAGTGGGACTAGTATCCTACGAGCAGTACTTC. Its protein is CASSLVGLVSYEQYF.

This chain links TRBV9 with TRBJ2-2, with D tentatively TRBD2 (6 bases). Trimming pared 1 base from V and 5 bases from J, leaving 15 bases between. This CDR3 spans 16 amino acids. CDR1 and CDR2 from the germline V gene are SGDLS and YYNGEE. This CDR3 is CASSVRGDFETGELFF. For the CDR3, the DNA is TGTGCCAGCAGCGTACGCGGGGATTTTGAAACCGGGGAGCTGTTTTTT. Using reference TRBV9 and TRBJ2-2 for the parts outside the CDR3, the full variable domain is DSGVTQTPKHLITATGQRVTLRCSPRSGDLSVYWYQQSLDQGLQFLIQYYNGEERAKGNILERFSAQQFPDLHSELNLSSLELGDSALYFCASSVRGDFETGELFFGEGSRLTVL.

This clone has more than one count but fewer than ten. V and J are TRBV28 and TRBJ1-5, with a tentative D call TRBD1 (5 bases). CDR3 size: 13 residues. In germline, CDR1 is MDHEN, CDR2 SYDVKM. Trimming left V 5 bases short and J 6 bases short, with 11 bases between. The CDR3 sequence: CASSGGSGQPQHF. The CDR3 DNA reads as TGTGCCAGCAGTGGGGGATCTGGTCAGCCCCAGCATTTT.

For the CDR3, the DNA is TGTGCCAGCAGCCTCCTAGCGGGAGGGAACACCGGGGAGCTGTTTTTT. Encoded protein: CASSLLAGGNTGELFF. The rearrangement links TRBV7-3 to TRBJ2-2; 11 bases agree with TRBD2. Per germline, CDR1 SGHTA and CDR2 FQGTGA. This CDR3 contains 16 residues. V shed 5 bases, J shed 1 base, and the junction held 3 bases outside the gene matches.

The rearrangement joins TRBV7-9 to TRBJ1-1, with 8 bases identical to TRBD1. Germline V CDR1 and CDR2: SEHNR, FQNEAQ (reference sequence). The CDR3 runs to 15 residues. Germline trimming cut 5 bases from V and 0 bases from J; bases unmatched to any gene: 5. CDR3 loop: CASSPRTGMNTEAFF. CDR3 nucleotide sequence: TGTGCCAGCAGCCCCCGGACAGGGATGAACACTGAAGCTTTCTTT.

In DNA form, the CDR3 reads TGTGCCAGCCTTACCGGGGAAATAGGGACAGATACGCAGTATTTT. Encoded protein: CASLTGEIGTDTQYF. V is TRBV2 and J is TRBJ2-3, with D perhaps TRBD2 (5 bases). V was cut by 8 bases and J by 3 bases, with 18 bases left in between. Germline loops: CDR1 SNHLY, CDR2 FYNNEI. The length of the CDR3 is 15 residues.

The chain couples TRBV6-1 to TRBJ2-7; no clear D gene. V gave up 5 bases and J gave up 6 bases, with 8 bases separating them. This CDR3 spans 11 amino acids. CDR1 MNHNS and CDR2 SASEGT come from the germline V gene. The CDR3 coding sequence is TGTGCCAGCAGTTTTCGGTCCGAGCAGTACTTC. Its protein is CASSFRSEQYF.

The chain combines TRBV4-1 with TRBJ1-5; unclear D gene. The CDR3 has 16 amino acids. Trimming took 0 bases from V and 5 from J, leaving 14 bases between them. In germline, CDR1 is MGHRA, CDR2 YSYEKL. The DNA for the CDR3 is TGCGCCAGCAGCCAAGATGGTGGCATTATCGATCAGCCCCAGCATTTT. As protein: CASSQDGGIIDQPQHF.